These 17 T cell receptor beta chains were sequenced from one sample in a study of T cell responses to AZD1222 COVID-19 vaccine (dated by TCRdb to the early 2020s). The sample's time point, from its label and the paper: baseline before first vaccination. Library preparation was by the immunoSEQ multiplex PCR assay. TCRdb's version of the immuneACCESS table is confined to in-frame rearrangements and falls short of the full clone set. An unresolved V gene accounts for under half of the shortfall where checked; the remainder is of unknown origin. This sample is represented by some 86,000 clones; 70% to 90% of them were singletons. The ten largest clones capture roughly a fifth of the sample. Material: peripheral blood, obtained on day 0 of AZD1222 vaccination. The receptors originated from an adult in good health.

The rearrangement uses TRBV5-5 and TRBJ1-6; the D gene is possibly TRBD1 (6 bases). The CDR3 consists of 16 residues. CDR1 and CDR2 from the germline V gene are SGHKS and YYEKEE (reference sequence). The V end was cut by 0 bases, the J end by 4 bases, with 11 bases between. The CDR3 is CASSLGGGYYNSPLHF. In nucleotides, the CDR3 is TGTGCCAGCAGCTTGGGAGGGGGGTATTATAATTCACCCCTCCACTTT.

The V gene is TRBV19, the J gene TRBJ1-5, with a possible D match to TRBD1 (6 bases). Germline V gene data show CDR1 as LNHDA and CDR2 as SQIVND (reference sequence). The CDR3 sequence is 15 residues long. Deletions cut 6 bases from V and 0 bases from J, with 12 bases between. The CDR3 here is CASRADRSSNQPQHF. Written as DNA, the CDR3 is TGTGCCAGTAGGGCAGACAGGAGTAGCAATCAGCCCCAGCATTTT.

This clone was detected a few times. This chain links TRBV19 with TRBJ2-6, with D unresolved. V was clipped by 8 bases and J by 1 base, with 6 bases between them. The CDR3 has 13 amino acids. CDR1 and CDR2 from the germline V gene are LNHDA and SQIVND (reference sequence). The CDR3 region has the DNA TGTGCCAGTGAGACATCTGGGGCCAACGTCCTGACTTTC. This codes for CASETSGANVLTF. Supplemented by reference TRBV19 and TRBJ2-6, the full variable domain reads DGGITQSPKYLFRKEGQNVTLSCEQNLNHDAMYWYRQDPGQGLRLIYYSQIVNDFQKGDIAEGYSVSREKKESFPLTVTSAQKNPTAFYLCASETSGANVLTFGAGSRLTVL.

This chain links TRBV7-6 with TRBJ1-1; no clear D gene. The CDR3 consists of 15 residues. In germline, CDR1 is SGHVS, CDR2 FNYEAQ. Trimming left V 5 bases short and J 5 bases short, with 18 bases between. The CDR3 DNA reads as TGTGCCAGCAGCCCGGGAGATGTATCGGGTACTGAAGCTTTCTTT. Its translation is CASSPGDVSGTEAFF.

The V and J genes are TRBV7-8 and TRBJ2-7; 8 nucleotides align to TRBD1. Trimming cost V 5 bases and J 3 bases; bases outside gene matches: 9. CDR3 size: 15 residues. From germline, CDR1 is SGHVS and CDR2 FQNEAQ. The CDR3 loop is CASSPDRGRGYEQYF. CDR3 sequence (DNA): TGTGCCAGCAGCCCTGACAGGGGAAGGGGCTACGAGCAGTACTTC.

J is TRBJ1-3 and V is TRBV4-1; the D gene is possibly TRBD1 (5 bases). Trimming pared 1 base from V and 6 bases from J, leaving 10 bases between. From germline, CDR1 is MGHRA and CDR2 YSYEKL. The CDR3 contains 14 residues. The CDR3 reads CASSQGQGANTIYF. DNA of the CDR3: TGCGCCAGCAGCCAAGGGCAGGGAGCAAACACCATATATTTT.

The V call is TRBV30, the J call TRBJ2-3; D is ambiguous. Germline assignment: CDR1 GTSNPN and CDR2 SVGIG (reference sequence). The CDR3 has 11 residues. V dropped 1 base and J dropped 7 bases, with 6 bases sitting between them. Here the CDR3 DNA reads TGTGCCTGGAGTGACGCAAATACGCAGTATTTT. Protein sequence: CAWSDANTQYF.

This chain joins TRBV5-8 and TRBJ2-2, with TRBD1 matching 7 bases. V lost 3 bases and J lost 1; bases outside the gene matches: 3. CDR3 length equals 15 residues. Germline V gives CDR1 SGHTS, CDR2 YDEGEE. Written as DNA, the CDR3 is TGTGCCAGCAGCTCGGACAGGAGGAACACCGGGGAGCTGTTTTTT. As protein: CASSSDRRNTGELFF.

The chain has TRBV30 and TRBJ1-2; D gene uncertain. The CDR3 totals 12 residues. Germline-derived CDR1 and CDR2 are GTSNPN and SVGIG (reference sequence). V was pared by 3 bases and J by 6 bases, with 11 bases between. DNA of the CDR3: TGTGCCTGGAGGCTGAGTGGGGATGGCTACACCTTC. Translating gives CAWRLSGDGYTF.

V and J are TRBV5-4 and TRBJ2-5; no definite D call. The germline gives CDR1 SGHNT, CDR2 YYREEE (reference sequence). The CDR3 has 11 residues. The V gene lost 2 bases and the J gene lost 5 bases, with 4 bases spanning the gap. The CDR3 spells CASSFGETQYF. The CDR3 region has the DNA TGTGCCAGCAGCTTTGGGGAGACCCAGTACTTC.

About this clone itself: Its ends do not fully match the called genes, so a read error is possible. The rearrangement joins TRBV6-1 to TRBJ1-6; 8 bases are a match to TRBD1. This CDR3 comprises 15 residues. Germline assignment: CDR1 MNHNS and CDR2 SASEGT. CDR3 DNA: TGTGCCAGCAGAGAAGAGACAGGGGTAAATTCACCCCTCCACTTT. Translating gives CASREETGVNSPLHF.

The chain has TRBV3-1 (or the pseudogene TRBV3-2) and TRBJ1-2, with D perhaps matching TRBD1 (5 bases). This CDR3 comprises 15 residues. Deletions cut 0 bases from V and 6 bases from J, with 14 bases between. Germline assignment: CDR1 LGHDT and CDR2 YNNKEL (reference sequence). The CDR3 region has the DNA TGTGCCAGCAGCCAAGAACGAGGGGTTTATAATGGCTACACCTTC. This codes for CASSQERGVYNGYTF.

The chain recombines TRBV5-1 with TRBJ2-1, with 8 bases aligning to TRBD2. CDR3 length equals 18 residues. The ends lost 4 bases at V and 2 bases at J; junction bases unmatched: 14. Germline V gene lookup returns CDR1 SGHRS and CDR2 YFSETQ. CDR3 region: CASSKPGLALQTYNEQFF. CDR3 sequence (DNA): TGCGCCAGCAGCAAACCTGGACTAGCCCTCCAGACCTACAATGAGCAGTTCTTC.

This clone has just one count. CDR3 nucleotides: TGTGCCAGCAGTAAACAGGGGTACAATGAGCAGTTCTTC. This sequence encodes CASSKQGYNEQFF. The chain has TRBV6-6 and TRBJ2-1, with 7 nucleotides matching TRBD1. V dropped 5 bases and J dropped 4; count of bases not matched to a gene: 2. This CDR3 is 13 amino acids long. CDR1 and CDR2 from the germline V gene are MNHNY and SVGAGI (reference sequence).

The chain couples TRBV6-1 to TRBJ1-1, with 12 bases matching TRBD1. The CDR3 covers 17 residues. The V segment lost 4 bases and the J segment 8 bases; nucleotides outside the gene matches: 14. Germline CDR1 and CDR2: MNHNS and SASEGT. The CDR3 region is CASSGDRDRGPLVEAFF. In DNA, the CDR3 is TGTGCCAGCAGTGGGGACCGGGACAGGGGGCCATTGGTGGAAGCTTTCTTT.

DNA of the CDR3: TGTGCCAGCAGGCCGCCGGGACGGAGGTGGAATGAGCAGTTCTTC. Its translation is CASRPPGRRWNEQFF. The rearrangement uses TRBV6-5 and TRBJ2-1, with D possibly called TRBD1 or TRBD2 (5 bases each). The germline gives CDR1 MNHEY, CDR2 SVGAGI. CDR3 length: 15 residues. Trimming took off 6 bases at V and 7 bases at J, with 19 bases between the two ends.

The genes are TRBV5-1 and TRBJ2-7, with 9 bases identical to TRBD1. Germline trimming cut 2 bases from V and 4 bases from J; bases unmatched to any gene: 10. There are 16 residues in the CDR3. Germline V CDR1 and CDR2: SGHRS, YFSETQ. Here the CDR3 reads CASSLGPTGGGYEQYF. CDR3 in DNA: TGCGCCAGCAGCTTAGGGCCTACAGGGGGCGGGTACGAGCAGTACTTC.